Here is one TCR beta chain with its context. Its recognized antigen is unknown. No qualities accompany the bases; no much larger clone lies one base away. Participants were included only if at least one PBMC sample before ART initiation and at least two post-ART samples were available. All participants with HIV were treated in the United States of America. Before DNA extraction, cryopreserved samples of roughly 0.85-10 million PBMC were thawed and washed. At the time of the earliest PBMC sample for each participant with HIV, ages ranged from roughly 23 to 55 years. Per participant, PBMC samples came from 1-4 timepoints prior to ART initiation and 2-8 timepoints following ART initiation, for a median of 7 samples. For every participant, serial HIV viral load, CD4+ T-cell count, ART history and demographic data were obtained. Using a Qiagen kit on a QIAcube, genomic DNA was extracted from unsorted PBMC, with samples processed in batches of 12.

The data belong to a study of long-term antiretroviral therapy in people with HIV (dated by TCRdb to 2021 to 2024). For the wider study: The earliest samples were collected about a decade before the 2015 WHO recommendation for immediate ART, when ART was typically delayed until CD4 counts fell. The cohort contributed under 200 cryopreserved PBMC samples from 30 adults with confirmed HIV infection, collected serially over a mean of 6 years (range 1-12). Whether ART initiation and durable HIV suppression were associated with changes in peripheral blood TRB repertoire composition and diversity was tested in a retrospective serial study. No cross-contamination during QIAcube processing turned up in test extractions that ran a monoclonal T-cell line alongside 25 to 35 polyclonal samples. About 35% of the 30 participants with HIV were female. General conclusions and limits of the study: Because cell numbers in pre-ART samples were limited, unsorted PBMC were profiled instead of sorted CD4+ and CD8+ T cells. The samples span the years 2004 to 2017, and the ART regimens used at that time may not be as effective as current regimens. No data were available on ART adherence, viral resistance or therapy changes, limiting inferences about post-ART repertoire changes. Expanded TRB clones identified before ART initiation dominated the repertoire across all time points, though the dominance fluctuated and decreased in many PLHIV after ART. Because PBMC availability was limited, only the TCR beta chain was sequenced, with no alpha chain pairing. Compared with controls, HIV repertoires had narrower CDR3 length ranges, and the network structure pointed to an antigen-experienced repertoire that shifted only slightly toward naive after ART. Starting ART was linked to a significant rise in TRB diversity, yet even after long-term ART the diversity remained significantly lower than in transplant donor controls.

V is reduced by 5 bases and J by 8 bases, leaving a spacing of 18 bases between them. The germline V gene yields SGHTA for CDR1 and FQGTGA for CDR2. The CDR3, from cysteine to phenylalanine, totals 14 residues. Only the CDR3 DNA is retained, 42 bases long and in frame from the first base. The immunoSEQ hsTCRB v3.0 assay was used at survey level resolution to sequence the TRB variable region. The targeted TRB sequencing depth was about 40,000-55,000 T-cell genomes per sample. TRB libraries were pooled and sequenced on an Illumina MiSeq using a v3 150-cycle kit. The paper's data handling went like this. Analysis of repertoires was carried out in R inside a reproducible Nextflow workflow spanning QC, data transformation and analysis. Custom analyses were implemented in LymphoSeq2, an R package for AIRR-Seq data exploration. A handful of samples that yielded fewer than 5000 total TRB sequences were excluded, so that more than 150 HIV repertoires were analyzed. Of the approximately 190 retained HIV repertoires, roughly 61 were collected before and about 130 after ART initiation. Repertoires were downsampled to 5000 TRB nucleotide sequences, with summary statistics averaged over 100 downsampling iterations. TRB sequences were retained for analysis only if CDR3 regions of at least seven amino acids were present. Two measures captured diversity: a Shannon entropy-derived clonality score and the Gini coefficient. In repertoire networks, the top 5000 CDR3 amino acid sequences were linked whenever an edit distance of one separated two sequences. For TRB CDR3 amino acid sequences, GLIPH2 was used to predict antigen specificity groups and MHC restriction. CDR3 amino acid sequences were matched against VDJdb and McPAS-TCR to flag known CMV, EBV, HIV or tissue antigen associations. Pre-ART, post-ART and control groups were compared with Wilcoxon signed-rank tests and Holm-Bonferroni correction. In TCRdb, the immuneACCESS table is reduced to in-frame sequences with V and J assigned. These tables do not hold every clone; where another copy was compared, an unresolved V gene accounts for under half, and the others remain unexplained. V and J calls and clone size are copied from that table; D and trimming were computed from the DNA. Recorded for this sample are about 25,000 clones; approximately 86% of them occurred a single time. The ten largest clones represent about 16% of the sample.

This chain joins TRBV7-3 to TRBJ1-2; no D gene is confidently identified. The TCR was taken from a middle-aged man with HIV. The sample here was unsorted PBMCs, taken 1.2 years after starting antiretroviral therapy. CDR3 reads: CASSGLAARSGYTF. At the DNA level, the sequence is TGTGCCAGCAGCGGCCTCGCGGCCCGGTCGGGCTACACCTTC.